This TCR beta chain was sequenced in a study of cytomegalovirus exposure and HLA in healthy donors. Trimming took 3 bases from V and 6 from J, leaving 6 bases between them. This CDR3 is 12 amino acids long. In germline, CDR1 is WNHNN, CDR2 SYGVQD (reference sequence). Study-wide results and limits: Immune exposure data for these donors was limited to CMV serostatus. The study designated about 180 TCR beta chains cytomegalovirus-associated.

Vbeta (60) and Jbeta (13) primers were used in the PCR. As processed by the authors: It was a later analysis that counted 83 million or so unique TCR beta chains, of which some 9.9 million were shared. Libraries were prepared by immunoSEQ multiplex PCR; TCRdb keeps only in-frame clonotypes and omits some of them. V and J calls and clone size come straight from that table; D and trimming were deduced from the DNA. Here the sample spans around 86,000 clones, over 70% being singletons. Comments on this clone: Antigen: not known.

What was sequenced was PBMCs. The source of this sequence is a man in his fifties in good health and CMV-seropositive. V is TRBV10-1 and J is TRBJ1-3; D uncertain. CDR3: CASSDSLNTIYF. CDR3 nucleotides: TGCGCCAGCAGTGACAGTCTAAACACCATATATTTT.